This TCR beta chain was captured by sequencing in a study of T-cell reconstitution after alpha-beta-depleted transplantation in children. A TCRbeta library incorporating unique molecular identifiers was prepared. Each CDR3 protein is one row after TCRdb ran MiXCR on the PCR reads. The table shows about 640,000 distinct CDR3 sequences, with approximately 16% occurring only once. Germline V gene sequence: CDR1 SQVTM, CDR2 ANQGSEA. Trimming shortened V by 0 bases and J by 5 bases, and 7 bases separated the two germline ends. CDR3 length: 12 amino acids. This clonotype showed up just a few times. The chain recombines TRBV29-1 with TRBJ1-2; D remains unclear. Sequenced here: PBMCs from the stem cell graft donor, sampled from the stem cell graft. The clonotype comes from a human donor who donated a stem cell graft to a child with acute myeloid leukemia. The CDR3 is CSVEDSGYGYTF. The CDR3 nucleotides read TGCAGCGTTGAAGATTCCGGGTATGGCTACACCTTC.